The sequence of this T cell receptor (beta chain) was determined in a study of early T cells in non-severe SARS-CoV-2 infection. CDR3 length equals 13 residues. V lost 10 bases and J lost 1, with 11 bases in between. The germline gives CDR1 ENHRY, CDR2 SYGVKD. Individually, cDNA molecules had unique molecular identifiers attached to them. TCRdb passed the 5' RACE reads through MiXCR, listing each CDR3 protein once. The sample records about 44,000 distinct CDR3 sequences, roughly 6.1% being singletons. The table lists this clonotype with many counts. Its antigen is unknown. Overall study findings and caveats: VDJdb-based matching was biased toward anti-spike CD8 responses and missed private and CD4 specificities.

The source is an adult who was a healthcare worker with PCR-confirmed SARS-CoV-2 infection or an uninfected control (not recorded which). J is TRBJ2-1 and V is TRBV10-3, with D unresolved. The sequenced sample was whole blood, obtained at baseline. In nucleotides, the CDR3 is TGTGCCACCCAGTCGGAGTCCTACAATGAGCAGTTCTTC. Its translation: CATQSESYNEQFF.